Listed below are T cell receptor beta chains from one sample, sequenced in a study of persistence of HIV-infected CD4 T cells. Here immunoSEQ multiplex PCR was the method, and the copy in TCRdb shows in-frame clones only, minus some. The table has 24,000 or so clones, around 67% seen once. Their cognate antigens are unknown. The source was CD4+ T cells sorted from PBMCs after 18-hour stimulation, collected from a patient who received antiretroviral therapy. The receptors derive from an adult man with HIV who was CMV-seropositive. The CDR3 runs from the conserved cysteine through the conserved F or W. A D gene is named only where the DNA matches it firmly. Clone sizes are given selectively: once, few, many, or a class where the clone is expanded.

d_call cdr3_length j_call clone_size v_call cdr3_nt cdr3_aa
NA 15 TRBJ2-3 NA TRBV24-1 TGTGCCACCAGTGACCCCGGGACTGCGGGAGATACGCAGTATTTT CATSDPGTAGDTQYF
TRBD2 15 TRBJ2-2 NA TRBV6-5 TGTGCCAGCAGATACGGGGGGGCGAACACCGGGGAGCTGTTTTTT CASRYGGANTGELFF
NA 14 TRBJ1-4 NA TRBV5-4 TGTGCCAGCAGCTTGGCCTCAGGGGAAGAAAAACTGTTTTTT CASSLASGEEKLFF
NA 11 TRBJ1-5 NA TRBV21-1 TGTGCCAGCCGGCGGAATCAGCCCCAGCATTTT CASRRNQPQHF
NA 10 TRBJ1-2 NA TRBV29-1 TGCAGCGTTGAAGATCCAGGCTACACCTTC CSVEDPGYTF
TRBD1 12 TRBJ1-2 NA TRBV10-3 TGTGCCATCGGGCAGGGGGTCGATGGCTACACCTTC CAIGQGVDGYTF
NA 15 TRBJ1-4 NA TRBV6-4 TGTGCCAGCAGTGAAACGACAGGAGATAATGAAAAACTGTTTTTT CASSETTGDNEKLFF
TRBD1 13 TRBJ1-2 NA TRBV6-5 TGTGCCAGCCACGAAGACAGGGAGTATGGCTACACCTTC CASHEDREYGYTF
NA 13 TRBJ2-1 NA TRBV5-4 TGTGCCAGCAGCTTGGGACCGCAAAATGAGCAGTTCTTC CASSLGPQNEQFF
TRBD1 16 TRBJ2-2 NA TRBV18 TGTGCCAGCTCAACTACAGGGGAAGCCAACACCGGGGAGCTGTTTTTT CASSTTGEANTGELFF
NA 13 TRBJ1-1 NA TRBV18 TGTGCCAGCTCACCCGGGAGGGACACTGAAGCTTTCTTT CASSPGRDTEAFF
NA 15 TRBJ2-1 NA TRBV7-2 TGTGCCAGCAGCTCCACCCCCGCGGAAAACAATGAGCAGTTCTTC CASSSTPAENNEQFF
NA 13 TRBJ2-2 NA TRBV12-3/TRBV12-4 TGTGCCAGCAGTTCCTGGACAACCGGGGAGCTGTTTTTT CASSSWTTGELFF
NA 15 TRBJ1-5 NA TRBV6-1 TGTGCCAGCAGTGATGTCGGCCTGAGTGATCAGCCCCAGCATTTT CASSDVGLSDQPQHF
NA 13 TRBJ2-1 NA TRBV10-3 TGTGCCATCAGTCTTGGGCCGGGCAATGAGCAGTTCTTC CAISLGPGNEQFF
NA 15 TRBJ2-3 NA TRBV13 TGTGCCAGCAGCTCCGGGTTCACGAGGGGAGATACGCAGTATTTT CASSSGFTRGDTQYF
TRBD1 14 TRBJ2-5 NA TRBV5-6 TGTGCCAGCAGCTTACAGGGGTTGGGAGAGACCCAGTACTTC CASSLQGLGETQYF
TRBD1 14 TRBJ1-2 NA TRBV28 TGTGCCAGCAGTTTGGACAGGGGGTTCTATGGCCACACCTTC CASSLDRGFYGHTF
TRBD1 14 TRBJ1-2 NA TRBV28 TGTGCCAGCAGTCTGGGGGACAGGGGGCGAGGCTACACCTTC CASSLGDRGRGYTF
TRBD2 15 TRBJ2-1 NA TRBV28 TGTGCCAGCAGTGCTCTAGCGGGGTCCTACAATGAGCAGTTCTTC CASSALAGSYNEQFF
NA 14 TRBJ2-1 NA TRBV5-1 TGCGCCAGCAGCACAGGGAATACCAACAATGAGCAGTTCTTC CASSTGNTNNEQFF
NA 13 TRBJ2-1 few TRBV9 TGTGCCACCAACGGGCCAGTAGACAATGAGCAGTTCTTC CATNGPVDNEQFF
TRBD2 15 TRBJ2-7 few TRBV13 TGTGCCAGCAGCTTTCGCCTAGCGGCAGCCTACGAGCAGTACTTC CASSFRLAAAYEQYF
NA 11 TRBJ2-1 NA TRBV20-1 TGCAGTGCCGCACTTCTTTATGAGCAGTTCTTC CSAALLYEQFF
NA 17 TRBJ1-5 NA TRBV28 TGTGCCAGCGGGGGCACCGGGACAAGGTATAGCAATCAGCCCCAGCATTTT CASGGTGTRYSNQPQHF
NA 13 TRBJ2-7 NA TRBV18 TGTGCCAGCTCACCAGAAAGCTCCTACGAGCAGTACTTC CASSPESSYEQYF
NA 15 TRBJ2-1 few TRBV18 TGTGCCAGCTCACCACCGGGGGGGCCAGACAATGAGCAGTTCTTC CASSPPGGPDNEQFF
NA 17 TRBJ2-7 NA TRBV4-1 TGCGCCAGCAGCCAAGATGAGGGGTTGGCAGGATCCTACGAGCAGTACTTC CASSQDEGLAGSYEQYF
TRBD1 20 TRBJ2-7 once TRBV15 TGTGCCACCAGCAGTGAAACTCTTTTTAAGGGTTGGGACAGCCCCTACGAGCAGTACTTC CATSSETLFKGWDSPYEQYF
NA 17 TRBJ2-7 NA TRBV9 TGTGCCAGCAGCGTACGGCCTATGGGGAGCAGCTCCTACGAGCAGTACTTC CASSVRPMGSSSYEQYF
TRBD1 18 TRBJ2-2 NA TRBV12-5 TGTGCTAGTGGTTTGGTACGGAACCACAGGGGGAACACCGGGGAGCTGTTTTTT CASGLVRNHRGNTGELFF
NA 14 TRBJ2-3 NA TRBV28 TGTGCCAGCAGGCAAACAGGGATCCCAGATACGCAGTATTTT CASRQTGIPDTQYF
TRBD2 15 TRBJ2-5 NA TRBV7-7 TGTGCCAGCACCGCCGGGACTAGCGGTCAAGAGACCCAGTACTTC CASTAGTSGQETQYF
TRBD1 16 TRBJ1-6 NA TRBV25-1 TGTGCCAGCAGTCCCGAAACAGGGGTGTATAATTCACCCCTCCACTTT CASSPETGVYNSPLHF
NA 15 TRBJ1-6 NA TRBV7-9 TGTGCCAGCAGCTCCGACAGCTACTATAATTCACCCCTCCACTTT CASSSDSYYNSPLHF
NA 16 TRBJ2-2 NA TRBV28 TGTGCCAGCAACTTTAGGGACGCCGCGAACACCGGGGAGCTGTTTTTT CASNFRDAANTGELFF
NA 17 TRBJ2-1 NA TRBV4-2 TGTGCCAGCAGCCAAGAGGTCCATACGGTGGGGTACAATGAGCAGTTCTTC CASSQEVHTVGYNEQFF
NA 15 TRBJ2-1 NA TRBV2 TGTGCCAGCAGTGTTAGGGGGGCATCCTACAATGAGCAGTTCTTC CASSVRGASYNEQFF